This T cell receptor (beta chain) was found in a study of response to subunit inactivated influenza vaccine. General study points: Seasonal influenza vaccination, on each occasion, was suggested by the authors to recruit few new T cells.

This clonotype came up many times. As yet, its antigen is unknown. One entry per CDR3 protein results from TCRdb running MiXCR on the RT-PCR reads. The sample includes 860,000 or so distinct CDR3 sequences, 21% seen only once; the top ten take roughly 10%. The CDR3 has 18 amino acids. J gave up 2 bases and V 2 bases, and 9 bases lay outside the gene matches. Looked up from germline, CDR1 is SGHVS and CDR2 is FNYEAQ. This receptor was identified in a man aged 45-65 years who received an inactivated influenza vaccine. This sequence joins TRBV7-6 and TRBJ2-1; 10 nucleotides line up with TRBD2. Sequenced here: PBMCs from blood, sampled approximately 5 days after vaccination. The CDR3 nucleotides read TGTGCCAGCAGCTTACGCACTAGCGGGGTCGGGACCTACAATGAGCAGTTCTTC. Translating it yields CASSLRTSGVGTYNEQFF.